The sequence of this T cell receptor (beta chain) was determined in a study of T cell responses to AZD1222 COVID-19 vaccine. Regarding the study as a whole: Every sample of the repertoires postdated the peak T cell response. Spike-specific TCR repertoires showed rising breadth and depth after two AZD1222 doses. Nearly half of spike-specific TCRs reportedly go after variant regions that carry no mutations.

The table came from immunoSEQ multiplex PCR; TCRdb's copy has only in-frame clones and leaves some out. The table lists fewer than 180,000 clones, 94% of them singletons. The J segment lost 6 bases and the V segment lost 6 bases, leaving 9 bases of the junction unmatched. CDR1 is MNHEY, CDR2 SVGAGI, per germline. The CDR3 runs 15 residues. About this clone: The antigen remains undetermined.

The J gene is TRBJ2-3, the V gene TRBV6-5; 10 bases agree with TRBD1. The sample in question was peripheral blood, obtained on day 0 of AZD1222 vaccination. The receptor's source is an adult in good health. The CDR3 reads CASSYGTGEGDTQYF. CDR3 DNA sequence: TGTGCCAGCAGCTACGGGACAGGGGAGGGGGATACGCAGTATTTT.